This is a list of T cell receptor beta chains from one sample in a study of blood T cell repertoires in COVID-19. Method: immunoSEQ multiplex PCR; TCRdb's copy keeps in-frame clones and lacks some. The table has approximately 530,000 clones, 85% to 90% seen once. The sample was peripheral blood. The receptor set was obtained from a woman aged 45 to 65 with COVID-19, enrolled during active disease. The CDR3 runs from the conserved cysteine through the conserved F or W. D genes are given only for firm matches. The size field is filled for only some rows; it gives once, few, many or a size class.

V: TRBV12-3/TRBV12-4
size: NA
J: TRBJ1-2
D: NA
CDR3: CASSRTENYGYTF
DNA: TGTGCCAGCAGTCGGACAGAAAACTATGGCTACACCTTC

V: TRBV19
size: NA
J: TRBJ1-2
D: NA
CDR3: CASSIGGQQYGYTF
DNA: TGTGCCAGTAGTATCGGAGGCCAGCAGTATGGCTACACCTTC

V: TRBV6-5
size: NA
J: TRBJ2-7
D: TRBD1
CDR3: CASSRTGGSGYEQYF
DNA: TGTGCCAGCAGCCGAACAGGGGGAAGTGGGTACGAGCAGTACTTC

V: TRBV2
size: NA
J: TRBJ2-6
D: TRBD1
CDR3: CASVWDRGFSGANVLTF
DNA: TGTGCCAGCGTGTGGGACAGGGGATTCTCTGGGGCCAACGTCCTGACTTTC

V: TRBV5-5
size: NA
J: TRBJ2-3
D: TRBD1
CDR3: CASSLHPDRAGTDTQYF
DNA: TGTGCCAGCAGCTTGCACCCGGACAGGGCAGGCACAGATACGCAGTATTTT

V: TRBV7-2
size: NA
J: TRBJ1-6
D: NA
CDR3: CASSLDSRFNSPLHF
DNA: TGTGCCAGCAGCTTAGATTCACGGTTTAATTCACCCCTCCACTTT

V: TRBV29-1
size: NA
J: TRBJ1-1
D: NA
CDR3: CSGAGATEAFF
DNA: TGCAGCGGAGCAGGGGCCACTGAAGCTTTCTTT

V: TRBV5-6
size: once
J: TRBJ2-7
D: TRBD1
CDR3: CASSYGQGMDF
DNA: TGTGCCAGCAGCTACGGACAGGGGATGGACTTC

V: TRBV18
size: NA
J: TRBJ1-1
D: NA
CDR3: CASSPAGKPYEAFF
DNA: TGTGCCAGCTCACCGGCAGGGAAACCTTATGAAGCTTTCTTT

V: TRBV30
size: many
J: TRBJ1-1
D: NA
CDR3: CAWTIYTEAFF
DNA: TGTGCCTGGACTATCTACACTGAAGCTTTCTTT

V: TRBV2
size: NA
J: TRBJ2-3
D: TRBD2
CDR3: CASSEQRGRTDTQYF
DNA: TGTGCCAGCAGTGAGCAGCGGGGGCGCACAGATACGCAGTATTTT

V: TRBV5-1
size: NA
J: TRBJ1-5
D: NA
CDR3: CASSSRGGNQPQHF
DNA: TGCGCCAGCAGCTCCCGAGGGGGAAATCAGCCCCAGCATTTT

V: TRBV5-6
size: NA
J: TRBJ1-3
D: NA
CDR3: CASSLKAGTPLSGNTIYF
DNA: TGTGCCAGCAGTCTTAAGGCCGGGACACCATTATCTGGAAACACCATATATTTT

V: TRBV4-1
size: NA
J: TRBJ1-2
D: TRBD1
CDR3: CASSPVGQGDYGYTF
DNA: TGCGCCAGCAGCCCGGTGGGACAGGGAGACTATGGCTACACCTTC

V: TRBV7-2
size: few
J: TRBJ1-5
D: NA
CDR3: CASSLQADSNQPQHF
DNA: TGTGCCAGCAGCTTGCAGGCAGATAGCAATCAGCCCCAGCATTTT

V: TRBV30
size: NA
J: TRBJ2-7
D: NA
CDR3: CAWNTGPYEQYF
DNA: TGTGCCTGGAATACAGGGCCGTACGAGCAGTACTTC

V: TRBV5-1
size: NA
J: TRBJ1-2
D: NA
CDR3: CASSLAISGTRENYGYTF
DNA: TGCGCCAGCAGCTTGGCTATTTCCGGGACACGGGAAAACTATGGCTACACCTTC

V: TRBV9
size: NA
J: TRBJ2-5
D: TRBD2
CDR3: CASSAASGGAKTQYF
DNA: TGTGCCAGCAGCGCCGCTAGCGGGGGGGCCAAGACCCAGTACTTC

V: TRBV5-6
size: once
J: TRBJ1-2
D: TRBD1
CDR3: CASSWDRRAMGYTF
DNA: TGTGCCAGCAGCTGGGACAGACGGGCTATGGGCTACACCTTC

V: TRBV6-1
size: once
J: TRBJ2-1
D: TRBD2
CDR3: CASSESVAGGFNEQFF
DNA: TGTGCCAGCAGTGAATCCGTAGCGGGGGGGTTCAATGAGCAGTTCTTC

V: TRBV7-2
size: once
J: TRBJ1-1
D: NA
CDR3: CASSIQTVNTEAFF
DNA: TGTGCCAGCAGCATACAGACAGTGAACACTGAAGCTTTCTTT

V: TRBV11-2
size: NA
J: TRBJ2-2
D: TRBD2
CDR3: CASSFTPGPAGAGELFF
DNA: TGTGCCAGCAGCTTCACCCCTGGACCAGCGGGGGCCGGGGAGCTGTTTTTT

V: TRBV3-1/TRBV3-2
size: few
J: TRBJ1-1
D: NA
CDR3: CASSQESGAKAFF
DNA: TGTGCCAGCAGCCAAGAGTCAGGGGCTAAAGCTTTCTTT

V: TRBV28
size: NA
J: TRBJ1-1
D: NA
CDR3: CASSSLGPNTEAFF
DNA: TGTGCCAGCAGTTCGCTCGGTCCGAACACTGAAGCTTTCTTT

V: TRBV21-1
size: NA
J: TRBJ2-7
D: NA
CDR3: CASSTYGGRYEQYF
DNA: TGTGCCAGCAGCACTTACGGGGGGAGATACGAGCAGTACTTC

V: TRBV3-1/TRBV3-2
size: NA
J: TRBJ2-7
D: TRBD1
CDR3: CASSPGQGLFEQYF
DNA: TGTGCCAGCAGTCCGGGACAGGGTCTATTCGAGCAGTACTTC